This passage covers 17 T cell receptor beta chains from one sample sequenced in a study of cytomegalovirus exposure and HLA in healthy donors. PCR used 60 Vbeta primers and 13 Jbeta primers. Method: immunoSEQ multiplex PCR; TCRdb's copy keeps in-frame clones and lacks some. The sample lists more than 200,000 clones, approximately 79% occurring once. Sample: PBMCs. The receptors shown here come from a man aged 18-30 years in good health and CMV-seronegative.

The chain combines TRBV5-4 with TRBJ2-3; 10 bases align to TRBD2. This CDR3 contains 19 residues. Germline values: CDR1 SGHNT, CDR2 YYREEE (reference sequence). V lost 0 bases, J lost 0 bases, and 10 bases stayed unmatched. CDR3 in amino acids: CASSLGVVAGGPSTDTQYF. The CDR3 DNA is TGTGCCAGCAGCTTGGGAGTGGTAGCGGGGGGCCCTAGCACAGATACGCAGTATTTT.

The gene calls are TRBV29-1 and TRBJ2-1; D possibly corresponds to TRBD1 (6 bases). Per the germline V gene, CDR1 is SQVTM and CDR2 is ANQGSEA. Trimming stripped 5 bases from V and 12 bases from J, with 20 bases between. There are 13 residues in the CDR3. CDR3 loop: CSVPGQTRAGQFF. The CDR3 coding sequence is TGCAGCGTTCCGGGACAAACGAGAGCAGGGCAGTTCTTC.

The CDR3 loop reads CASSTGGGKTQYF. CDR3 coding DNA: TGTGCCAGCAGCACAGGGGGCGGAAAGACCCAGTACTTC. The chain carries TRBV7-3 and TRBJ2-5, with TRBD1 matching 9 bases. Germline V gene data show CDR1 as SGHTA and CDR2 as FQGTGA. The CDR3 has 13 residues. Trimming took 5 bases from V and 6 from J; bases not matched to a gene: 4.

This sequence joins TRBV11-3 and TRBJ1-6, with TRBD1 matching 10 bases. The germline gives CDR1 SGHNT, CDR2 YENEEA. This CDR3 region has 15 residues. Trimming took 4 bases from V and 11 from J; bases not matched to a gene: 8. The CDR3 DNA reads TGTGCCAGCAGCTCACCGGGACAGGGGATACCACCCCTCCACTTT. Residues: CASSSPGQGIPPLHF.

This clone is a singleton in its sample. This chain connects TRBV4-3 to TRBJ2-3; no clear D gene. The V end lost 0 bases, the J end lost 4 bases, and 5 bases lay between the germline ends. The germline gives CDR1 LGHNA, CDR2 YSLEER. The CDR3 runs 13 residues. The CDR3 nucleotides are TGCGCCAGCAGCCAAGATAGCCCAGATACGCAGTATTTT. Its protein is CASSQDSPDTQYF.

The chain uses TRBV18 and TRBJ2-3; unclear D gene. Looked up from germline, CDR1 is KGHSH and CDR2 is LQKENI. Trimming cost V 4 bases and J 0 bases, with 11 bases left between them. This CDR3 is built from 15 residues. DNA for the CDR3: TGTGCCAGCTCACTTCGGCAGGCAAGCACAGATACGCAGTATTTT. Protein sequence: CASSLRQASTDTQYF.

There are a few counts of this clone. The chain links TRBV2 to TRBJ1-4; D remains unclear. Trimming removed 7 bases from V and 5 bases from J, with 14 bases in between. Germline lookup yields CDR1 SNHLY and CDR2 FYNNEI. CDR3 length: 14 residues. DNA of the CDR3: TGTGCCAGCAAGGAGGACCCAGCAAATGAAAAACTGTTTTTT. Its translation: CASKEDPANEKLFF.

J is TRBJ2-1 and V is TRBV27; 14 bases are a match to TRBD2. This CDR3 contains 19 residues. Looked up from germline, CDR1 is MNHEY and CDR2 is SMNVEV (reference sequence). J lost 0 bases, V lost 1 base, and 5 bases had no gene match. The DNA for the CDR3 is TGTGCCAGCAGTTTATGGCGCGGGACTAGCGGGAGCTCCTACAATGAGCAGTTCTTC. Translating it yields CASSLWRGTSGSSYNEQFF.

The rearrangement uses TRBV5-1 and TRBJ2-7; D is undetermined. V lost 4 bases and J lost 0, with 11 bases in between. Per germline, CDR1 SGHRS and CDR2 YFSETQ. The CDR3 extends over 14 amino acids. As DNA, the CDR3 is TGCGCCAGCAGCCCCCGTGGCCCCTCCTACGAGCAGTACTTC. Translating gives CASSPRGPSYEQYF. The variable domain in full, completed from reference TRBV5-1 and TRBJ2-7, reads KAGVTQTPRYLIKTRGQQVTLSCSPISGHRSVSWYQQTPGQGLQFLFEYFSETQRNKGNFPGRFSGRQFSNSRSEMNVSTLELGDSALYLCASSPRGPSYEQYFGPGTRLTVT.

The CDR3 sequence: CAGKWGRYEQYF. The DNA of the CDR3 is TGTGCCGGAAAGTGGGGGCGATACGAGCAGTACTTC. The chain links TRBV30 to TRBJ2-5, with D perhaps TRBD1 (6 bases). With the DNA end fitting TRBJ2-7 better, the J assignment may be wrong. The CDR3 sequence is 12 residues long. Germline loops: CDR1 GTSNPN, CDR2 SVGIG (reference sequence).

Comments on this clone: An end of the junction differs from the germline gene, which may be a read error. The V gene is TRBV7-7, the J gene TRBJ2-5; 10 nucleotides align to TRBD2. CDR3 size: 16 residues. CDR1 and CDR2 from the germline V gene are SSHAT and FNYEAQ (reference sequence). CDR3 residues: CASSLAPSGGRETQYF. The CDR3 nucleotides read TGTGCTAGCAGCTTAGCCCCTAGCGGGGGCCGAGAGACCCAGTACTTC.

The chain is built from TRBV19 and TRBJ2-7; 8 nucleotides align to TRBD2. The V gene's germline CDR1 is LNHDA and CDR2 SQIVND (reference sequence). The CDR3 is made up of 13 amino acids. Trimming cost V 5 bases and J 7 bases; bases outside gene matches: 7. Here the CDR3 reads CASSQASGWEQYF. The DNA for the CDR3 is TGTGCCAGTAGTCAGGCTAGCGGGTGGGAGCAGTACTTC.

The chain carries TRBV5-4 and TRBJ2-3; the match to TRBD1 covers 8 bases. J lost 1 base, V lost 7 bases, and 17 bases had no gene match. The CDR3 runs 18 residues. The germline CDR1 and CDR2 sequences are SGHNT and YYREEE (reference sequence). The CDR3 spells CASAGGTGFWSGTDTQYF. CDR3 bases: TGTGCCAGCGCGGGCGGGACAGGATTCTGGTCAGGCACAGATACGCAGTATTTT.

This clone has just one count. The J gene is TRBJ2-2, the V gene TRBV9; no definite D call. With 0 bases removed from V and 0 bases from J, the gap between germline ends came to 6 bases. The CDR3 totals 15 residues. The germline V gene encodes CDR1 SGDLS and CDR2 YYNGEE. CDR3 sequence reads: CASSVVAANTGELFF. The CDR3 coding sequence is TGTGCCAGCAGCGTAGTTGCGGCGAACACCGGGGAGCTGTTTTTT.

In DNA, the CDR3 is TGTGCCAGTAGCGAGGAGGGGGAGCTGTTTTTT. Protein sequence: CASSEEGELFF. The chain couples TRBV19 to TRBJ2-2, with D hard to call. V lost 6 bases, J lost 8 bases, and 7 bases lay in between. From germline, CDR1 is LNHDA and CDR2 SQIVND (reference sequence). The CDR3 is 11 residues long.

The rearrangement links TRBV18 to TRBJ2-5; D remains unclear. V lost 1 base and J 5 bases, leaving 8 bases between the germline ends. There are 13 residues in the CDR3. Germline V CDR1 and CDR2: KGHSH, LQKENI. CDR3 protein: CASSPRLGETQYF. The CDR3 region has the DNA TGTGCCAGCTCACCACGTCTCGGGGAGACCCAGTACTTC. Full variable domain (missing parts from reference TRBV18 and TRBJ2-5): NAGVMQNPRHLVRRRGQEARLRCSPMKGHSHVYWYRQLPEEGLKFMVYLQKENIIDESGMPKERFSAEFPKEGPSILRIQQVVRGDSAAYFCASSPRLGETQYFGPGTRLLVL.

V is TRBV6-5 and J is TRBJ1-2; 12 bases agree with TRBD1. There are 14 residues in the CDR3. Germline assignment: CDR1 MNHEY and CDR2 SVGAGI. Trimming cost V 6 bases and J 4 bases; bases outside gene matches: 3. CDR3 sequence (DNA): TGTGCCAGCAGGGGGACAGGGGGCGGCTATGGCTACACCTTC. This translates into CASRGTGGGYGYTF.